These T cell receptor beta chains were read from a single sample in a study of T cell changes during pregnancy in multiple sclerosis. Profiling relied on immunoSEQ multiplex PCR, and the TCRdb table lists in-frame clones only, not all of them. The top ten clones hold roughly 13% of a sample with tens of thousands of clones, more than 85% of them seen once. The sequencing here drew on CD8+ T cells from peripheral blood mononuclear cells, taken in the first trimester of pregnancy. The receptors were gathered from a female donor with multiple sclerosis, enrolled in a pregnancy study. The CDR3 runs from the conserved cysteine through the conserved F or W. A D gene is named only where the DNA matches it firmly. Some rows have no size entry. The others give once, few or many, or a class for an expanded clone.

j_call clone_size v_call d_call cdr3_nt cdr3_aa
TRBJ1-4 NA TRBV29-1 TRBD1 TGCAGCGTTGAAGATCGGGACAGAAATAATGAAAAACTGTTTTTT CSVEDRDRNNEKLFF
TRBJ2-7 NA TRBV19 NA TGTGCCAGTAGTCCCTGGACCGGGAGCTCCTACGAGCAGTACTTC CASSPWTGSSYEQYF
TRBJ1-2 NA TRBV9 NA TGTGCCAGCGCCCTGGGGGGGGCACGCGGCTACACCTTC CASALGGARGYTF
TRBJ2-5 NA TRBV6-5 NA TGTGCCAGCAGTTACTGGGACTACCAAGAGACCCAGTACTTC CASSYWDYQETQYF
TRBJ1-2 NA TRBV4-1 NA TGCGCCAGCAGCCATTCGGGGAATTTAGGCTATGGCTACACCTTC CASSHSGNLGYGYTF
TRBJ2-7 NA TRBV6-1 TRBD1 TGTGCCAGCAGCGGACAGGTGACCTACGAGCAGTACTTC CASSGQVTYEQYF
TRBJ1-1 NA TRBV7-6 NA TGTGCCAGCAGCTTAAGCCTCCCTGGGGGAGGTGGCACTGAAGCTTTCTTT CASSLSLPGGGGTEAFF
TRBJ2-1 medium-sized TRBV7-4 TRBD2 TGTGCCAGCAGCCCGCCACTAGCGGGCCTTAACAATGAGCAGTTCTTC CASSPPLAGLNNEQFF
TRBJ1-4 NA TRBV18 NA TGTGCCAGCTCACCGGAGGCTTACAATGAAAAACTGTTTTTT CASSPEAYNEKLFF
TRBJ2-5 NA TRBV27 TRBD2 TGTGCCAGCAGTCCAAGGACTAGATGGCAAGAGACCCAGTACTTC CASSPRTRWQETQYF
TRBJ2-7 NA TRBV27 NA TGTGCCAGCAGTTTATCCCAGATCTCCTACGAGCAGTACTTC CASSLSQISYEQYF
TRBJ2-3 NA TRBV5-4 TRBD1 TGTGCCAGCAGCCCCGACAGGGGACCTAGCACAGATACGCAGTATTTT CASSPDRGPSTDTQYF
TRBJ2-7 NA TRBV6-5 TRBD1 TGTGCCAGCCAGACAGGGATCACCTACGAGCAGTACTTC CASQTGITYEQYF
TRBJ2-5 NA TRBV11-2 TRBD2 TGTGCCAGCAGCTTTACCGGGGGGGCTGAGACCCAGTACTTC CASSFTGGAETQYF
TRBJ1-3 once TRBV19 NA TGTGCCAGTATGGAAGGGGTTGGAAACACCATATATTTT CASMEGVGNTIYF
TRBJ2-2 NA TRBV9 NA TGTGCCAGCAGCGTAGTTGGGACACCGAACACCGGGGAGCTGTTTTTT CASSVVGTPNTGELFF
TRBJ1-2 NA TRBV19 TRBD1 TGTGCCAGTAGTATAGACCAAGGGCAGGGGGAGTATGGCTACACCTTC CASSIDQGQGEYGYTF
TRBJ2-2 once TRBV29-1 TRBD1 TGCAGCGTCCCCGGGACAGGGCCCGGGGAGCTGTTTTTT CSVPGTGPGELFF
TRBJ2-7 NA TRBV6-1 NA TGTGCCAGCAGTGGTGGACACGAAACCTACGAGCAGTACTTC CASSGGHETYEQYF
TRBJ1-2 NA TRBV2 NA TGTGCCAGCAGCGGAATAGGGGGAAAAGATGGCTACACCTTC CASSGIGGKDGYTF